Shown below are 16 T cell receptor beta chains from a single sample sequenced in a study of shared clonotypes between healthy human individuals. TCRdb's copy holds only in-frame clones and misses some; the assay was immunoSEQ multiplex PCR. The table shows some 2,000,000 clones, with approximately 94% occurring only once. The sequencing sample was made of naive CD4+ T cells sorted from blood. The subset was: CD45RA+ positively selected. The receptors shown here come from a man aged 18 to 35 in good health.

The chain has TRBV4-1 and TRBJ2-5; TRBD2 aligns across 7 bases. Trimming took 1 base from V and 4 from J; bases not matched to a gene: 3. The CDR3 is 14 residues long. Germline CDR1 MGHRA, CDR2 YSYEKL. CDR3 in DNA: TGCGCCAGCAGCCAAGGGGGAGGGACAGAGACCCAGTACTTC. It encodes CASSQGGGTETQYF.

This clone was found once. V is TRBV7-2 and J is TRBJ1-4, with TRBD1 matching 8 bases. The CDR3 consists of 14 residues. The germline CDR1 and CDR2 sequences are SGHTA and FQGNSA. Trimming removed 5 bases from V and 7 bases from J; junction bases left unmatched: 6. This CDR3 reads CASSRDRSAEKLFF. The CDR3 nucleotides are TGTGCCAGCAGCCGGGACAGGTCGGCTGAAAAACTGTTTTTT.

The gene calls are TRBV20-1 and TRBJ1-1; 7 positions match TRBD1. The CDR3 extends over 11 amino acids. V trimming: 6 bases; J trimming: 5 bases; junction bases outside the gene matches: 3. Germline CDR1 reads DFQATT; CDR2 reads SNEGSKA (reference sequence). The CDR3 here is CSATGVTEAFF. CDR3 in DNA: TGCAGTGCAACAGGGGTTACTGAAGCTTTCTTT.

This rearrangement joins TRBV6-1 to TRBJ1-4; a possible D gene is TRBD1 (6 bases). Trimming took 7 bases from V and 8 from J, leaving 14 bases between them. The CDR3 totals 13 residues. Germline CDR1 is MNHNS and CDR2 is SASEGT. The CDR3 here is CASTRKGDEKLFF. DNA for the CDR3: TGTGCCAGCACCAGAAAGGGGGACGAAAAACTGTTTTTT.

This chain links TRBV2 with TRBJ2-3; tentatively, D is TRBD2 (7 bases). Trimming pared 3 bases from V and 3 bases from J, leaving 19 bases between. The CDR3 runs 17 residues. CDR1 is SNHLY and CDR2 is FYNNEI in the germline V gene. The CDR3 spells CASSDKGGEVRTDTQYF. As DNA, the CDR3 is TGTGCCAGCAGTGACAAAGGGGGGGAAGTTAGAACAGATACGCAGTATTTT.

The chain carries TRBV11-2 and TRBJ2-2; D unresolved. The germline V gene has CDR1 SGHAT and CDR2 FQNNGV. The CDR3 totals 19 residues. V dropped 7 bases and J dropped 0 bases, with 24 bases sitting between them. The DNA for the CDR3 is TGTGCCAGCACTACTTTCCGGCGGCGGCAGGACGCGAACACCGGGGAGCTGTTTTTT. It yields the protein CASTTFRRRQDANTGELFF.

The J gene is TRBJ2-3, the V gene TRBV9, with D perhaps TRBD1 (6 bases). Germline CDR1 and CDR2: SGDLS and YYNGEE. The CDR3 spans 15 residues. V lost 4 bases and J lost 3, with 15 bases in between. CDR3 protein: CASSLEGGRTDTQYF. The CDR3 coding sequence is TGTGCCAGCAGCCTAGAAGGGGGACGGACAGATACGCAGTATTTT.

This clone has a single count. The CDR3 DNA sequence: TGCGCCAGCAGCCTTACTAGCGGGGGCTACCAAGATACGCAGTATTTT. Translating it yields CASSLTSGGYQDTQYF. V is TRBV5-1 and J is TRBJ2-3; 11 nucleotides line up with TRBD2. Germline V gives CDR1 SGHRS, CDR2 YFSETQ. V shed 4 bases, J shed 5 bases, and the junction held 9 bases outside the gene matches. The CDR3 runs 16 residues. The entire variable domain, with the rest obtained from reference TRBV5-1 and TRBJ2-3, is as follows: KAGVTQTPRYLIKTRGQQVTLSCSPISGHRSVSWYQQTPGQGLQFLFEYFSETQRNKGNFPGRFSGRQFSNSRSEMNVSTLELGDSALYLCASSLTSGGYQDTQYFGPGTRLTVL.

This chain joins TRBV18 and TRBJ1-1; a possible D gene is TRBD1 (5 bases). The V gene lost 5 bases and the J gene lost 2 bases, with 15 bases spanning the gap. CDR3 length: 15 amino acids. Germline values: CDR1 KGHSH, CDR2 LQKENI. CDR3 bases: TGTGCCAGCTCATTTCCCCCGGGGGTAAACACTGAAGCTTTCTTT. The encoded protein is CASSFPPGVNTEAFF.

This clone showed up just once. V and J are TRBV6-6 and TRBJ1-3; D not certain. Between the trimmed V and J ends, which lost 2 bases and 2 bases, there was a span of 7 bases. The V gene's germline CDR1 is MNHNY and CDR2 SVGAGI (reference sequence). The CDR3 spans 14 residues. Here the CDR3 DNA reads TGTGCCAGCAGTTACGGGGTCGCTGGAAACACCATATATTTT. Translating gives CASSYGVAGNTIYF.

About this clone: This sample includes further DNA sequences coding for the same CDR3. This chain uses TRBV6-1 with TRBJ2-7; 8 nucleotides agree with TRBD2. After removal of 4 bases from V and 2 bases from J, the junction contained 1 base not matched to a gene. Germline V gene sequence: CDR1 MNHNS, CDR2 SASEGT. The CDR3 is made up of 13 amino acids. The CDR3 region is CASSVAGPYEQYF. The CDR3 nucleotides read TGTGCCAGCAGTGTAGCGGGGCCCTACGAGCAGTACTTC.

The chain employs TRBV18 and TRBJ2-1; the D gene is possibly TRBD1 (6 bases). Trimming cost V 2 bases and J 8 bases, with 10 bases left between them. This CDR3 comprises 13 residues. The germline gives CDR1 KGHSH, CDR2 LQKENI. The CDR3 DNA sequence: TGTGCCAGCTCACCAACAGGGTCGCATGAGCAGTTCTTC. It yields the protein CASSPTGSHEQFF. The variable domain in full, completed from reference TRBV18 and TRBJ2-1, reads NAGVMQNPRHLVRRRGQEARLRCSPMKGHSHVYWYRQLPEEGLKFMVYLQKENIIDESGMPKERFSAEFPKEGPSILRIQQVVRGDSAAYFCASSPTGSHEQFFGPGTRLTVL.

The V gene is TRBV18, the J gene TRBJ2-5; perhaps D is TRBD1 or TRBD2 (6 bases each). V was pared by 2 bases and J by 4 bases, with 17 bases between. Germline values: CDR1 KGHSH, CDR2 LQKENI. The CDR3 contains 16 residues. CDR3 bases: TGTGCCAGCTCACCAATCTCCCCCGGGGGCGGAGAGACCCAGTACTTC. It translates to CASSPISPGGGETQYF. Variable domain in full (rest from reference TRBV18 and TRBJ2-5): NAGVMQNPRHLVRRRGQEARLRCSPMKGHSHVYWYRQLPEEGLKFMVYLQKENIIDESGMPKERFSAEFPKEGPSILRIQQVVRGDSAAYFCASSPISPGGGETQYFGPGTRLLVL.

The chain recombines TRBV6-1 with TRBJ2-7, with 8 bases aligning to TRBD1. J lost 0 bases, V lost 8 bases, and 9 bases had no gene match. The CDR3 length is 15 residues. The V gene's germline CDR1 is MNHNS and CDR2 SASEGT. The CDR3 DNA is TGTGCCAGCGGGAGCCGGGACAGGACCTCCTACGAGCAGTACTTC. Translation: CASGSRDRTSYEQYF.

The V call is TRBV18, the J call TRBJ2-7, with 14 bases lining up with TRBD2. This CDR3 is 18 amino acids long. CDR1 and CDR2 from the germline V gene are KGHSH and LQKENI. Trimming cost V 3 bases and J 4 bases; bases outside gene matches: 11. The CDR3, as DNA: TGTGCCAGCTCACCGGGACTAGCGGGAGACCGGGACCTATACGAGCAGTACTTC. Encoded protein: CASSPGLAGDRDLYEQYF.

The chain combines TRBV5-4 with TRBJ2-3, with D possibly matching TRBD2 (6 bases). V was pared by 2 bases and J by 0 bases, with 19 bases between. This CDR3 spans 18 amino acids. Germline V gene data show CDR1 as SGHNT and CDR2 as YYREEE (reference sequence). The CDR3 DNA follows: TGTGCCAGCAGCTTAAGAGACCGACGGGGGACTAGCACAGATACGCAGTATTTT. Residues: CASSLRDRRGTSTDTQYF.